This T cell receptor beta chain was sequenced during a study of T cells in Graves' hyperthyroidism and ophthalmopathy. Amplification targeted TCR beta CDR3 regions from RNA transcripts. HTBI primers were used for first-round RT-PCR of the TCR CDR3. Using its own MiXCR run on the multiplex PCR reads, TCRdb lists one record per CDR3 protein. The sample contains about 380,000 distinct CDR3 sequences, around 18% of which appear only once. CDR1 and CDR2 from the germline V gene are DFQATT and SNEGSKA (reference sequence). The V and J ends lost 7 bases and 3 bases respectively, with 19 bases between them. The CDR3 extends over 14 amino acids.

V and J are TRBV20-1 and TRBJ2-7, with a possible D match to TRBD2 (6 bases). The sequence was collected from a man younger than 35 with Graves' ophthalmopathy. The sequenced sample consisted of blood. The CDR3 sequence: CSVSGGDGVYEQYF. CDR3 nucleotides: TGCAGTGTCTCTGGCGGGGACGGAGTCTACGAGCAGTACTTC.